This is a list of T cell receptor beta chains from one sample in a study of blood T cells in healthy people across ages. TCRdb called the 5' RACE reads again in MiXCR, with one record for every CDR3 protein. The sample lists 900,000 to 950,000 distinct CDR3 sequences, almost 30% occurring once. The data also belong to a second study, concerning T cells of mothers and their children.

The source material was blood. The source is a woman in her thirties or forties in good health. Both conserved end residues are part of each CDR3. D genes are given only for firm matches. Clone size is given for some rows only: seen once, a few or many times, or a class if the clone is expanded.

j_gene | d_gene | abundance | v_gene | CDR3aa | CDR3nt
TRBJ2-7 | NA | NA | TRBV28 | CASSLFSGGGGDEQYF | TGTGCCAGCAGTTTATTCTCGGGGGGAGGGGGAGACGAGCAGTACTTC
TRBJ2-7 | NA | once | TRBV7-2 | CASRELGNYEQYF | TGTGCCAGTAGGGAGCTGGGGAACTACGAGCAGTACTTC
TRBJ2-1 | NA | NA | TRBV12-3/TRBV12-4 | CASSPPTGVTYNEQFF | TGTGCCAGCAGTCCCCCCACGGGGGTAACCTACAATGAGCAGTTCTTC
TRBJ1-5 | TRBD1 | few | TRBV20-1 | CSARLGTGEYPQHF | TGCAGTGCTAGATTGGGGACAGGGGAATATCCCCAGCATTTT
TRBJ2-2 | TRBD2 | NA | TRBV27 | CASSAWTSGENTGELFF | TGTGCCAGCAGTGCGTGGACTAGCGGGGAGAACACCGGGGAGCTGTTTTTT
TRBJ1-2 | NA | NA | TRBV7-2 | CASNPLTDYGYTF | TGTGCCAGCAACCCCCTGACCGACTATGGCTACACCTTC
TRBJ2-1 | NA | NA | TRBV4-3 | CASSLLTGTAGNEQFF | TGCGCCAGCAGCCTATTAACCGGGACAGCGGGGAATGAGCAGTTCTTC
TRBJ2-5 | NA | NA | TRBV5-1 | CASSRAPGPQETQYF | TGCGCCAGCAGCCGCGCCCCGGGACCACAAGAGACCCAGTACTTC
TRBJ1-1 | NA | few | TRBV6-5 | CASSRTFMNTEAFF | TGTGCCAGCAGTCGGACCTTTATGAACACTGAAGCTTTCTTT
TRBJ2-4 | TRBD1 | many | TRBV4-1 | CASSQIQGAGNIQYF | TGCGCCAGCAGCCAAATACAGGGGGCGGGAAACATTCAGTACTTC
TRBJ1-2 | TRBD1 | NA | TRBV25-1 | CASSESVRTGGYGYTF | TGTGCCAGCAGTGAATCGGTCCGGACAGGGGGCTATGGCTACACCTTC
TRBJ2-7 | NA | few | TRBV29-1 | CSVSASYEQYF | TGCAGCGTTTCGGCGTCCTACGAGCAGTACTTC
TRBJ2-7 | NA | few | TRBV28 | CASKGSPYEQYF | TGTGCCAGCAAGGGCAGTCCCTACGAGCAGTACTTC
TRBJ2-1 | NA | few | TRBV2 | CASILSGLASYNEQFF | TGTGCCAGCATCTTGTCGGGGCTAGCATCCTACAATGAGCAGTTCTTC
TRBJ2-5 | NA | few | TRBV7-9 | CASSLGPEIRRQETQYF | TGTGCCAGCAGCTTAGGTCCAGAAATCCGCCGACAGGAGACCCAGTACTTC
TRBJ2-7 | TRBD1 | few | TRBV20-1 | CSGTGTGSYEQYF | TGCAGTGGTACCGGGACAGGGAGCTACGAGCAGTACTTC
TRBJ1-1 | NA | many | TRBV30 | CAWRRQINTEAFF | TGTGCCTGGAGGAGACAGATCAACACTGAAGCTTTCTTT
TRBJ2-1 | TRBD2 | few | TRBV5-1 | CASSLFSGAGEGEQFF | TGCGCCAGCAGCTTGTTTAGCGGCGCGGGGGAGGGAGAGCAGTTCTTC